The 20 T cell receptor beta chains below all came from one sample that was sequenced in a study of T cell responses to AZD1222 COVID-19 vaccine. The assay was immunoSEQ multiplex PCR, and TCRdb's table has in-frame clones only and misses some. The table records 150,000 or so clones, 85% to 95% of them present only once. The input for sequencing was peripheral blood, taken on day 0 of AZD1222 vaccination. These receptors all stem from an adult in good health.

This rearrangement joins TRBV27 to TRBJ2-3; D remains unclear. The CDR3 has 13 residues. V lost 3 bases, J lost 7 bases, and 11 bases lay in between. Germline CDR1 is MNHEY and CDR2 is SMNVEV (reference sequence). The CDR3 loop reads CASSFSSGHTQYF. CDR3 in DNA: TGTGCCAGCAGTTTCTCATCCGGCCATACGCAGTATTTT.

The chain has TRBV15 and TRBJ1-2; D ambiguous. The CDR3 is 14 amino acids. The germline V and J ends were trimmed by 1 base and 2 bases, with 8 bases remaining between them. Germline-derived CDR1 and CDR2 are LNHNV and YYDKDF (reference sequence). This CDR3 is CATSRVTGNYGYTF. CDR3 in DNA: TGTGCCACCAGCAGAGTAACGGGAAACTATGGCTACACCTTC.

The genes are TRBV19 and TRBJ2-5, with D perhaps matching TRBD2 (6 bases). This CDR3 has 17 amino acids. V was cut by 6 bases and J by 2 bases, with 22 bases left in between. CDR1 is LNHDA and CDR2 is SQIVND in the germline V gene (reference sequence). Written as DNA, the CDR3 is TGTGCCAGTAGCAGCTCCCGGGACTCCCCCCTTCAAGAGACCCAGTACTTC. Translating gives CASSSSRDSPLQETQYF.

This clone was observed a single time. The genes are TRBV4-1 and TRBJ1-1, with D possibly matching TRBD1 (6 bases). CDR1 is MGHRA, CDR2 YSYEKL, per germline. V was clipped by 1 base and J by 7 bases, with 16 bases between them. The CDR3 runs 15 residues. The CDR3 here is CASSQGIGGFLEAFF. CDR3 in DNA: TGCGCCAGCAGCCAAGGTATCGGGGGCTTCCTTGAAGCTTTCTTT.

This clone appeared once. The rearrangement joins TRBV7-3 to TRBJ2-5, with a tentative D call TRBD1 (6 bases). Per germline, CDR1 SGHTA and CDR2 FQGTGA. The length of the CDR3 is 15 residues. Trimming shortened V by 3 bases and J by 5 bases, and 16 bases separated the two germline ends. For the CDR3, the DNA is TGTGCCAGCAGCTTTTCAGGGGTTAAGGGGGAGACCCAGTACTTC. Encoded protein: CASSFSGVKGETQYF.

The chain couples TRBV18 to TRBJ1-6, with D unresolved. V was clipped by 6 bases and J by 7 bases, with 16 bases between them. This CDR3 region has 15 residues. Looked up from germline, CDR1 is KGHSH and CDR2 is LQKENI. Here the CDR3 DNA reads TGTGCCAGCTCCAGGACCTCGTTGGGGAATTCACCCCTCCACTTT. It codes for CASSRTSLGNSPLHF.

In this sample, this clone turned up once. The chain links TRBV3-1 (or the pseudogene TRBV3-2) to TRBJ2-7, with TRBD2 as a possible D gene (6 bases). Per the germline V gene, CDR1 is LGHDT and CDR2 is YNNKEL (reference sequence). Trimming shortened V by 1 base and J by 3 bases, and 13 bases separated the two germline ends. This CDR3 has 15 amino acids. CDR3 amino acids: CASSQASRGGYEQYF. The CDR3 nucleotides are TGTGCCAGCAGCCAAGCTAGTAGGGGAGGCTACGAGCAGTACTTC.

This chain joins TRBV29-1 and TRBJ1-1, with unresolved D. Per germline, CDR1 SQVTM and CDR2 ANQGSEA. The ends were cut back, 6 bases at V and 4 bases at J, with 21 bases in the middle. CDR3 length equals 15 residues. The CDR3 bases are TGCAGCGTCGTCGTTCCCCGCCTAGACCGCACTGAAGCTTTCTTT. As protein: CSVVVPRLDRTEAFF.

The genes are TRBV29-1 and TRBJ2-1; D gene unclear. The germline CDR1 and CDR2 sequences are SQVTM and ANQGSEA. This CDR3 comprises 16 residues. V was trimmed by 0 bases and J by 5 bases, leaving 17 bases between them. The CDR3 DNA is TGCAGCGTTGAAGATCCATGGAGAAACCCTCACAATGAGCAGTTCTTC. It translates to CSVEDPWRNPHNEQFF.

The J gene is TRBJ1-5, the V gene TRBV28, with D unclear. From germline, CDR1 is MDHEN and CDR2 SYDVKM. V lost 4 bases, J lost 2 bases, and 18 bases lay in between. This CDR3 is 17 amino acids long. CDR3 DNA: TGTGCCAGCAGTTCTGGGCAGAACGATTTCGGCAATCAGCCCCAGCATTTT. Translated: CASSSGQNDFGNQPQHF. The full variable domain, with the rest looked up from reference TRBV28 and TRBJ1-5, is DVKVTQSSRYLVKRTGEKVFLECVQDMDHENMFWYRQDPGLGLRLIYFSYDVKMKEKGDIPEGYSVSREKKERFSLILESASTNQTSMYLCASSSGQNDFGNQPQHFGDGTRLSIL.

This clone came up once. This CDR3 is also generated by other DNA sequences in the sample. The rearrangement joins TRBV6-5 to TRBJ1-2; D is undetermined. The CDR3 has 12 residues. Germline V gives CDR1 MNHEY, CDR2 SVGAGI. Trimming stripped 2 bases from V and 2 bases from J, with 3 bases between. The CDR3 protein is CASSYANYGYTF. The CDR3 DNA reads as TGTGCCAGCAGTTACGCAAACTATGGCTACACCTTC.

The chain recombines TRBV5-1 with TRBJ1-1, with 7 bases identical to TRBD1. Germline trimming cut 4 bases from V and 1 base from J; bases unmatched to any gene: 4. From germline, CDR1 is SGHRS and CDR2 YFSETQ. The CDR3 has 14 amino acids. CDR3: CASSPGQPNTEAFF. The CDR3 region has the DNA TGCGCCAGCAGCCCGGGACAGCCGAACACTGAAGCTTTCTTT.

The rearrangement links TRBV28 to TRBJ1-2; 8 positions agree with TRBD1. CDR1 MDHEN and CDR2 SYDVKM come from the germline V gene. J was trimmed by 5 bases and V by 5 bases; bases with no gene match: 7. There are 14 residues in the CDR3. The CDR3 is CASSQGAGNYGYTF. CDR3 sequence (DNA): TGTGCCAGCAGTCAGGGGGCAGGGAATTATGGCTACACCTTC.

The V gene is TRBV5-8, the J gene TRBJ1-5; the match to TRBD1 covers 7 bases. V lost 3 bases and J lost 0; bases outside the gene matches: 9. The CDR3 has 17 residues. Per germline, CDR1 SGHTS and CDR2 YDEGEE. The CDR3 sequence: CASSSRQGVVSNQPQHF. CDR3 bases: TGTGCCAGCAGCTCCCGACAGGGAGTTGTTAGCAATCAGCCCCAGCATTTT.

This clone was seen repeatedly, ten times or more. This chain links TRBV24-1 with TRBJ1-5, with a tentative D call TRBD1 (5 bases). The CDR3 spans 17 residues. The germline CDR1 and CDR2 sequences are KGHDR and SFDVKD. The V end was cut by 3 bases, the J end by 1 base, with 15 bases between. The CDR3 DNA follows: TGTGCCACCAGTGATGCCGGGACCTCCATAAGCAATCAGCCCCAGCATTTT. This translates into CATSDAGTSISNQPQHF.

The V call is TRBV24-1, the J call TRBJ1-5; TRBD1 might be the D (5 bases). The CDR3 is 13 residues long. Per germline, CDR1 KGHDR and CDR2 SFDVKD. Trimming shortened V by 4 bases and J by 7 bases, and 10 bases separated the two germline ends. CDR3 protein: CATSEGDVQPQHF. The CDR3 region has the DNA TGTGCCACCAGTGAAGGGGACGTGCAGCCCCAGCATTTT.

The rearrangement uses TRBV4-2 and TRBJ2-7; 7 nucleotides line up with TRBD1. This CDR3 has 15 residues. Germline values: CDR1 LGHNA, CDR2 YNFKEQ. V was clipped by 4 bases and J by 3 bases; unmatched bases: 9. CDR3 region: CASSPDRTGGYEQYF. Written as DNA, the CDR3 is TGTGCCAGCAGCCCCGACCGGACAGGTGGCTACGAGCAGTACTTC.

This clone was picked up one time. The chain combines TRBV7-9 with TRBJ2-5; D call uncertain. Germline V lookup: CDR1 SEHNR, CDR2 FQNEAQ (reference sequence). This CDR3 is 12 amino acids long. Trimming took off 5 bases at V and 4 bases at J, with 8 bases between the two ends. The CDR3 bases are TGTGCCAGCAGCCGCCTAGGAGAGACCCAGTACTTC. Encoded protein: CASSRLGETQYF. Supplemented by reference TRBV7-9 and TRBJ2-5, the full variable domain reads DTGVSQNPRHKITKRGQNVTFRCDPISEHNRLYWYRQTLGQGPEFLTYFQNEAQLEKSRLLSDRFSAERPKGSFSTLEIQRTEQGDSAMYLCASSRLGETQYFGPGTRLLVL.

The chain recombines TRBV4-2 with TRBJ2-3; D may be TRBD2 (5 bases). V was trimmed by 4 bases and J by 0 bases, leaving 17 bases between them. CDR1 and CDR2 (germline): LGHNA, YNFKEQ. The CDR3 is 17 residues long. In DNA form, the CDR3 reads TGTGCCAGCAGCCCTCTCAAGAGACGGGATAGCACAGATACGCAGTATTTT. As protein: CASSPLKRRDSTDTQYF.

The genes are TRBV12-3 or TRBV12-4 and TRBJ1-2, with D perhaps matching TRBD1 (5 bases). The length of the CDR3 is 13 residues. Trimming took off 3 bases at V and 14 bases at J, with 19 bases between the two ends. This chain's CDR3 is CASSFKGETVRTF. CDR3 bases: TGTGCCAGCAGTTTCAAAGGGGAGACGGTGAGGACCTTC.